These 16 T cell receptor beta chains came from one sample sequenced in a study of cytomegalovirus exposure and HLA in healthy donors listed by TCRdb under 2017. The library relied on the immunoSEQ multiplex PCR assay. For the multiplex PCR, a mixture combining 60 forward primers for TCR Vbeta segments and 13 reverse primers for TCR Jbeta segments was used. TCRdb stores this immuneACCESS table with in-frame sequences only. Part of the clones is absent; in the studies checked, under half of the shortfall reflects unresolved V genes, and no reason is known for the rest. A total of over 150,000 clones appear in this sample, roughly four fifths of them only once. Clones ranked in the top ten supply around 5% of the sample. Source material: PBMCs. Receptors originate from a man aged 18 to 30 in good health and CMV-seronegative.

The V gene is TRBV6-1, the J gene TRBJ2-2; tentative D call: TRBD1 (6 bases). V dropped 4 bases and J dropped 0 bases, with 15 bases sitting between them. This CDR3 contains 17 residues. Germline V gene sequence: CDR1 MNHNS, CDR2 SASEGT. CDR3: CASSGARTESNTGELFF. The DNA of the CDR3 is TGTGCCAGCAGTGGGGCGCGGACAGAATCGAACACCGGGGAGCTGTTTTTT.

The count of this clone is one. V gene TRBV4-3 combines with J gene TRBJ2-3; 9 bases line up with TRBD1. This CDR3 is built from 17 residues. With V trimmed by 4 bases and J by 5 bases, 13 bases remained unmatched. Germline CDR1 is LGHNA and CDR2 is YSLEER. The CDR3 DNA reads as TGCGCCAGCAGCCGAACCGGGACAGGGACATATTTAGATACGCAGTATTTT. Its translation: CASSRTGTGTYLDTQYF.

The chain uses TRBV21-1 and TRBJ1-1. TRBV21-1 counts as a pseudogene. The CDR3 runs 13 residues. CDR3 in amino acids: CASSKALSCEAFF. The CDR3 region has the DNA TGTGCCAGCAGCAAAGCTTTGTCCTGTGAAGCTTTCTTT.

CDR3 coding DNA: TGTGCCAGCAGTGAAGGACAGGGGGCGTACGAGCAGTACTTC. Translating gives CASSEGQGAYEQYF. The chain employs TRBV2 and TRBJ2-7; 10 bases line up with TRBD1. The CDR3 consists of 14 residues. The germline V gene encodes CDR1 SNHLY and CDR2 FYNNEI. V lost 1 base, J lost 4 bases, and 1 base stayed unmatched.

This clone turned up a few times. This CDR3 is CASSPGEYRANQPQHF. For the CDR3, the DNA is TGTGCCAGCAGCCCTGGGGAGTATCGAGCAAATCAGCCCCAGCATTTT. This chain connects TRBV11-3 to TRBJ1-5; no clear D. The length of the CDR3 is 16 residues. Deletions cut 5 bases from V and 4 bases from J, with 18 bases between. Per the germline V gene, CDR1 is SGHNT and CDR2 is YENEEA. Full variable domain (rest looked up from reference TRBV11-3 and TRBJ1-5): EAGVVQSPRYKIIEKKQPVAFWCNPISGHNTLYWYLQNLGQGPELLIRYENEEAVDDSQLPKDRFSAERLKGVDSTLKIQPAELGDSAVYLCASSPGEYRANQPQHFGDGTRLSIL.

This chain's CDR3 is CASSEVLGGSEQFF. DNA of the CDR3: TGTGCCAGCAGCGAGGTCCTCGGCGGGAGTGAGCAGTTCTTC. V usage is TRBV9 and J usage is TRBJ2-1; 7 nucleotides align to TRBD2. Germline CDR1 reads SGDLS; CDR2 reads YYNGEE. The J segment lost 9 bases and the V segment lost 3 bases, leaving 9 bases of the junction unmatched. The CDR3 covers 14 residues.

The V call is TRBV5-1, the J call TRBJ1-1, with 7 bases fitting TRBD1. J was trimmed by 2 bases and V by 4 bases; bases with no gene match: 8. The CDR3 consists of 15 residues. Germline V lookup: CDR1 SGHRS, CDR2 YFSETQ. In nucleotides, the CDR3 is TGCGCCAGCAGCCTAACCCAGGGGGGAAACACTGAAGCTTTCTTT. Protein product: CASSLTQGGNTEAFF.

The V gene is TRBV30, the J gene TRBJ2-7, with 8 bases lining up with TRBD1. Per germline, CDR1 GTSNPN and CDR2 SVGIG (reference sequence). The CDR3 spans 15 residues. With V trimmed by 1 base and J by 2 bases, 7 bases remained unmatched. CDR3 bases: TGTGCCTGGAGTGCTACAGGACAGGGACCCTACGAGCAGTACTTC. Amino acids: CAWSATGQGPYEQYF.

This chain uses TRBV5-1 with TRBJ2-7; D perhaps matches TRBD1 (6 bases). V was pared by 5 bases and J by 0 bases, with 12 bases between. Germline V gene lookup returns CDR1 SGHRS and CDR2 YFSETQ. The CDR3 runs to 14 residues. The CDR3 loop is CASRRQGSSYEQYF. DNA for the CDR3: TGCGCCAGCAGACGCCAGGGGAGCTCCTACGAGCAGTACTTC.

V usage is TRBV27 and J usage is TRBJ2-5; 10 bases agree with TRBD2. The germline V gene encodes CDR1 MNHEY and CDR2 SMNVEV (reference sequence). The CDR3 length is 14 residues. Losses at the gene ends were 7 bases for V and 0 bases for J; bases not matched to a gene: 2. The CDR3 here is CASKLAGNQETQYF. The DNA for the CDR3 is TGTGCCAGCAAACTAGCGGGGAACCAAGAGACCCAGTACTTC.

The V and J genes are TRBV14 and TRBJ1-3; D is perhaps TRBD1 (6 bases). Trimming shortened V by 2 bases and J by 3 bases, and 8 bases separated the two germline ends. This CDR3 region has 14 residues. Germline V lookup: CDR1 SGHDN, CDR2 FVKESK. The CDR3 nucleotides are TGTGCCAGCAGCCAACAGGGGTATGGAAACACCATATATTTT. Translating it yields CASSQQGYGNTIYF.

The rearrangement uses TRBV6-6 and TRBJ2-5, with 7 bases that match TRBD1. The end of the DNA aligns better with TRBJ2-7, so the J call may be wrong. Germline V gene lookup returns CDR1 MNHNY and CDR2 SVGAGI (reference sequence). The CDR3 consists of 12 residues. CDR3 coding DNA: TGTGCCAGCAGGACAGGGCTCTACGAGCAGTACTTC. Amino acid sequence: CASRTGLYEQYF.

This chain joins TRBV6-5 and TRBJ1-1, with 10 bases that match TRBD1. CDR3 length: 15 amino acids. Per the germline V gene, CDR1 is MNHEY and CDR2 is SVGAGI. Losses at the gene ends were 2 bases for V and 10 bases for J; bases not matched to a gene: 10. Here the CDR3 reads CASSYGTGDTPGAFF. CDR3 coding DNA: TGTGCCAGCAGTTACGGGACAGGGGATACCCCTGGAGCTTTCTTT.

This chain joins TRBV6-5 and TRBJ2-7; weak D call: TRBD2 (5 bases). V dropped 2 bases and J dropped 2 bases, with 7 bases sitting between them. Germline CDR1 reads MNHEY; CDR2 reads SVGAGI. The CDR3 is made up of 13 amino acids. This CDR3 reads CASSYGSTYEQYF. Here the CDR3 DNA reads TGTGCCAGCAGTTACGGGAGCACCTACGAGCAGTACTTC.

The rearrangement joins TRBV5-1 to TRBJ1-4; D unclear. Germline CDR1 reads SGHRS; CDR2 reads YFSETQ. V lost 4 bases and J 6 bases, leaving 16 bases between the germline ends. The CDR3 is made up of 15 amino acids. The CDR3 here is CASSADGSGYEKLFF. CDR3 nucleotide sequence: TGCGCCAGCAGCGCCGACGGGTCGGGGTATGAAAAACTGTTTTTT.

V is TRBV5-1 and J is TRBJ2-7; TRBD2 matches 12 bases. Germline V CDR1 and CDR2: SGHRS, YFSETQ. Trimming at V came to 2 bases and at J to 6 bases, leaving 9 bases not matched to a gene. This CDR3 has 16 residues. CDR3 protein: CASSFETLAGGGEQYF. The CDR3 region has the DNA TGCGCCAGCAGCTTTGAGACCCTAGCGGGAGGGGGCGAGCAGTACTTC.